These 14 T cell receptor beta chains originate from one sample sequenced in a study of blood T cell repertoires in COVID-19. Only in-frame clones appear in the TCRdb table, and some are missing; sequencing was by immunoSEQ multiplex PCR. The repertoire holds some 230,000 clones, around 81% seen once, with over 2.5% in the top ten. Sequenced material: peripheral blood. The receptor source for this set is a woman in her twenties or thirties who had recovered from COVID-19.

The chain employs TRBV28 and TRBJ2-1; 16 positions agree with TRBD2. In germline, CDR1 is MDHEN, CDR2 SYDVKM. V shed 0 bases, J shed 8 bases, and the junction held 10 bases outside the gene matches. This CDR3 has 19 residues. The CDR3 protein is CASSLWTPGLAGGPDEQFF. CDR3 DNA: TGTGCCAGCAGTTTATGGACGCCGGGACTAGCGGGAGGGCCAGATGAGCAGTTCTTC.

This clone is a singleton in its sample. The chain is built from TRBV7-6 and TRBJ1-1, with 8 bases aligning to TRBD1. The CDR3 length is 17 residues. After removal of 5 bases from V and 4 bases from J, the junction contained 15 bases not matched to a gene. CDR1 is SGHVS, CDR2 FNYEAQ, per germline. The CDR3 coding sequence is TGTGCCAGCAGCCAACGATTTTATTTAACAGGGGGCACTGAAGCTTTCTTT. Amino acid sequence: CASSQRFYLTGGTEAFF.

Here the CDR3 reads CASSATGAWSQPQHF. CDR3 sequence (DNA): TGCGCCAGCAGCGCGACAGGGGCTTGGAGTCAGCCCCAGCATTTT. The chain carries TRBV5-1 and TRBJ1-5, with 8 bases lining up with TRBD1. Looked up from germline, CDR1 is SGHRS and CDR2 is YFSETQ. This CDR3 spans 15 amino acids. The ends lost 4 bases at V and 6 bases at J; junction bases unmatched: 9.

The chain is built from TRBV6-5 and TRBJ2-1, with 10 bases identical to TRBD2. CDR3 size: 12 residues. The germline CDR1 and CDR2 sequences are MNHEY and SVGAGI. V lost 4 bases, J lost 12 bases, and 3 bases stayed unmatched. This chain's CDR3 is CASSSPSGRQFF. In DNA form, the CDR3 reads TGTGCCAGCAGTTCCCCTAGCGGGAGGCAGTTCTTC.

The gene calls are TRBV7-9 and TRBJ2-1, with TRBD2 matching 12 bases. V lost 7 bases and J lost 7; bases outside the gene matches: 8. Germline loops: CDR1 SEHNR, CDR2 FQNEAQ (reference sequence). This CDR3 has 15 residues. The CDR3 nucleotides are TGTGCCAGCACGGAGCTAGCGGGAGGGCAAAATGAGCAGTTCTTC. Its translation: CASTELAGGQNEQFF.

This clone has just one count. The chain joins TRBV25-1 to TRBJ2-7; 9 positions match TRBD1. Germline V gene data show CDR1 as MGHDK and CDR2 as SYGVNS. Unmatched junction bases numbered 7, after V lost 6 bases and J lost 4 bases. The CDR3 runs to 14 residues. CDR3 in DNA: TGTGCCAGCAGAGCTTCGGGACAGGGTTACGAGCAGTACTTC. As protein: CASRASGQGYEQYF.

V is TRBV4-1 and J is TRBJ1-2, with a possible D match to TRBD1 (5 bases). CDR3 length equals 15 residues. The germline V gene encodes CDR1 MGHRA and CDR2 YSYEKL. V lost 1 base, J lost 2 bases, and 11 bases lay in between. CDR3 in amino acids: CASSQGPGLNYGYTF. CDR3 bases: TGCGCCAGCAGCCAAGGTCCAGGGCTAAACTATGGCTACACCTTC.

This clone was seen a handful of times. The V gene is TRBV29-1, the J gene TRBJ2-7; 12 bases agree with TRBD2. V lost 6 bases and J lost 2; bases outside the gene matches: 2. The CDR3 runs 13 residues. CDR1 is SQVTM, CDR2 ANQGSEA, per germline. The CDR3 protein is CSVRLAGAYEQYF. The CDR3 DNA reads TGCAGCGTCAGACTAGCGGGAGCCTACGAGCAGTACTTC.

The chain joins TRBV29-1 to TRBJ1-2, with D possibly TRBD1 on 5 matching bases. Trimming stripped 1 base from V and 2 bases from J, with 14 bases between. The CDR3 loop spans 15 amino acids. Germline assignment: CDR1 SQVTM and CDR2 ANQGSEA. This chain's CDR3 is CSVEVGPGPNYGYTF. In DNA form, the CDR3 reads TGCAGCGTTGAAGTGGGTCCAGGGCCGAACTATGGCTACACCTTC.

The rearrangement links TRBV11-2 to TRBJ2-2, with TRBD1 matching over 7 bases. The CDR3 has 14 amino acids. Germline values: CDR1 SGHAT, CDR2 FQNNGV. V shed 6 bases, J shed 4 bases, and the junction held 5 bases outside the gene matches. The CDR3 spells CASSPQGPTGELFF. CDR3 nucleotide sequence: TGTGCCAGCAGTCCACAGGGGCCCACCGGGGAGCTGTTTTTT.

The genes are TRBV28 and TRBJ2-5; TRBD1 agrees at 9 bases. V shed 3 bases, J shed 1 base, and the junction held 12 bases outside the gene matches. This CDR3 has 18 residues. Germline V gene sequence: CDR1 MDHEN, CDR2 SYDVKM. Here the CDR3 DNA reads TGTGCCAGCAGTTTGCTAGGGCAACAGGGGGCCCTCCAAGAGACCCAGTACTTC. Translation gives CASSLLGQQGALQETQYF.

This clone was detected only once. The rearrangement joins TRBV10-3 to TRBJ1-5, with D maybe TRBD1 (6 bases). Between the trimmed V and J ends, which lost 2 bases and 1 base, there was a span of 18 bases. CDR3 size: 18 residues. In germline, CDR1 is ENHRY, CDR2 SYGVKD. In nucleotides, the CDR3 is TGTGCCATCAGTGAGGCGAGGGGCCTAGGGGGAAGCAATCAGCCCCAGCATTTT. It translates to CAISEARGLGGSNQPQHF.

In nucleotides, the CDR3 is TGTGCCAGCAGTTACTACCAAGGGACAGGGGGGGAAAAACTGTTTTTT. This encodes CASSYYQGTGGEKLFF. This chain links TRBV6-5 with TRBJ1-4; 11 bases are shared with TRBD1. Germline assignment: CDR1 MNHEY and CDR2 SVGAGI. The CDR3 consists of 16 residues. V lost 1 base and J lost 8; bases outside the gene matches: 6.

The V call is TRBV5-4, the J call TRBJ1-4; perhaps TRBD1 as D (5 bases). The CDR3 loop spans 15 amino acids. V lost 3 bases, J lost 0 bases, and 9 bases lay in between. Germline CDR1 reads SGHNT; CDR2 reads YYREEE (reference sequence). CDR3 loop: CASSYQGATNEKLFF. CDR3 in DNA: TGTGCCAGCAGCTACCAGGGTGCAACTAATGAAAAACTGTTTTTT.